The 27 T cell receptor beta chains below were found in one sample sequenced in a study of Tregs in tolerant kidney transplant recipients (dated by TCRdb to about 2019). Library generation was performed with the immunoSEQ multiplex PCR assay. Drawn from immuneACCESS, this table holds only the in-frame rearrangements with V and J called that TCRdb kept. Clones are partly lost; checked studies trace under half to an unresolved V gene and leave the rest unexplained. The table held for this sample gives about 48,000 clones. Clones ranked in the top ten supply around 0.91% of the sample. Explained via the paper, the time point label denotes: blood sample drawn before combined kidney and bone marrow transplant. Material: CD4+ T cells from blood, obtained before the transplant. The receptors were gathered from a human donor who received a combined kidney and bone marrow transplant.

As concerns this clone: The read stops 3 residues short of the end of the CDR3; the missing end is completed from the germline J gene. This chain uses TRBV16 with TRBJ1-2; 10 bases agree with TRBD1. The J segment lost 3 bases and the V segment lost 1 base, leaving 2 bases of the junction unmatched. This CDR3 has 15 residues. In germline, CDR1 is KGHSY, CDR2 FQNENV. CDR3 sequence reads: CASSQWGTGDYGYTF. CDR3 bases read: TGTGCCAGCAGCCAATGGGGGACAGGGGACTATGGC.

Regarding this clone: With the read ending 3 residues before the CDR3 end, the germline J gene is used to fill in that end. The chain employs TRBV12-3 or TRBV12-4 and TRBJ2-7; TRBD2 agrees at 9 bases. V lost 6 bases, J lost 4 bases, and 16 bases stayed unmatched. CDR3 length: 17 residues. The DNA read from the CDR3 is TGTGCCAGCAGCGGGGGAGCGGGAGGTATTATCTCGTACGAG. The encoded protein is CASSGGAGGIISYE. The entire CDR3 protein reads CASSGGAGGIISYEQYF.

In regard to this clone: The CDR3 goes on 3 residues after the read ends, and that part is filled in from the germline J gene. The genes are TRBV19 and TRBJ2-1; no reliable D call. Germline values: CDR1 LNHDA, CDR2 SQIVND (reference sequence). V lost 7 bases and J 4 bases, leaving 14 bases between the germline ends. The CDR3 runs 14 residues. CDR3 DNA (partial): TGTGCCAGTACTCCAAGAGCGCAATACAATGAG. As protein: CASTPRAQYNE. The whole CDR3 protein is CASTPRAQYNEQFF.

As for this clone: The read is 3 residues too short to cover the CDR3 end, so that end is filled in from the germline J gene. This chain uses TRBV7-3 with TRBJ2-3; 8 nucleotides match TRBD2. V lost 0 bases, J lost 3 bases, and 5 bases stayed unmatched. Germline values: CDR1 SGHTA, CDR2 FQGTGA. The CDR3 length is 16 residues. The sequenced CDR3 bases are TGTGCCAGCAGCTTAACGAGCGGGAGAGGTACAGATACG. Translating gives CASSLTSGRGTDT. The CDR3 as a whole reads CASSLTSGRGTDTQYF. The full variable domain, rest sourced from reference TRBV7-3 and TRBJ2-3, is GAGVSQTPSNKVTEKGKYVELRCDPISGHTALYWYRQSLGQGPEFLIYFQGTGAADDSGLPNDRFFAVRPEGSVSTLKIQRTERGDSAVYLCASSLTSGRGTDTQYFGPGTRLTVL.

CDR3 region: CASSLRGYNTDTQYF. Incomplete CDR3 DNA: TGTGCCAGCAGCTTAAGGGGCTACAACACAGATACG. This rearrangement joins TRBV7-2 to TRBJ2-3; D is possibly TRBD1 (5 bases). Read data end 3 residues before the CDR3 end; the end is taken from the germline J gene. Germline V gene lookup returns CDR1 SGHTA and CDR2 FQGNSA. The CDR3 covers 15 residues. Trimming shortened V by 2 bases and J by 2 bases, and 11 bases separated the two germline ends.

Concerning this clone: The CDR3 end is not reached by the read, which stops 3 residues before it; the germline J gene fills it in. The chain combines TRBV20-1 with TRBJ1-4, with 10 positions matching TRBD1. The V gene's germline CDR1 is DFQATT and CDR2 SNEGSKA (reference sequence). The CDR3 covers 14 residues. Losses at the gene ends were 3 bases for V and 7 bases for J; bases not matched to a gene: 5. Partial CDR3 DNA: TGCAGTGCTAGTATCGGGACAGGGGTTGAAAAA. This translates into CSASIGTGVEK. Given in full, the CDR3 is CSASIGTGVEKLFF.

A note on this clone: Coverage ceases 3 residues before the CDR3 finishes, and the germline J gene fills in the end. The chain uses TRBV5-1 and TRBJ1-1; TRBD1 agrees at 11 bases. Unmatched junction bases numbered 1, after V lost 3 bases and J lost 0 bases. The germline V gene has CDR1 SGHRS and CDR2 YFSETQ. The CDR3 covers 15 residues. The part of the CDR3 DNA that was read is TGCGCCAGCAGCTGGGGACAGGGGGTGAACACTGAA. This encodes CASSWGQGVNTE. The complete CDR3 reads CASSWGQGVNTEAFF.

The CDR3 bases that were read are TGTGCCAGCAGCGGGGGACTAGAAGTGAGCACAGATACG. It is translated as CASSGGLEVSTDT. The full-length CDR3 reads as CASSGGLEVSTDTQYF. The rearrangement joins TRBV7-6 to TRBJ2-3; 8 bases are a match to TRBD2. The read terminates 3 residues ahead of where the CDR3 ends, so the germline J gene completes it. There are 16 residues in the CDR3. Looked up from germline, CDR1 is SGHVS and CDR2 is FNYEAQ. With V trimmed by 5 bases and J by 0 bases, 7 bases remained unmatched. The full variable domain, rest sourced from reference TRBV7-6 and TRBJ2-3, is GAGVSQSPRYKVTKRGQDVALRCDPISGHVSLYWYRQALGQGPEFLTYFNYEAQQDKSGLPNDRFSAERPEGSISTLTIQRTEQRDSAMYRCASSGGLEVSTDTQYFGPGTRLTVL.

In regard to this clone: The CDR3 end falls 3 residues outside the read, so it is completed with the germline J gene. This chain joins TRBV7-9 and TRBJ2-7; D not resolved. Per germline, CDR1 SEHNR and CDR2 FQNEAQ (reference sequence). This CDR3 has 13 residues. Trimming shortened V by 6 bases and J by 3 bases, and 12 bases separated the two germline ends. CDR3 bases read: TGTGCCAGCAGTCTAGAGACCAGCTACGAG. Translating gives CASSLETSYE. The complete CDR3 protein is CASSLETSYEQYF.

Regarding this clone: Read data end 3 residues before the CDR3 end; the end is taken from the germline J gene. The rearrangement links TRBV20-1 to TRBJ2-1; 8 bases are a match to TRBD2. Germline V gene lookup returns CDR1 DFQATT and CDR2 SNEGSKA (reference sequence). V lost 2 bases and J lost 4; bases outside the gene matches: 10. The CDR3 sequence is 16 residues long. CDR3 region: CSARIRSAGGYNEQFF. The part of the CDR3 DNA that was read is TGCAGTGCTAGAATTAGATCGGCGGGGGGATACAATGAG.

On this clone itself: The read ends 3 residues shy of where the CDR3 ends; the end is completed using the germline J gene. This chain joins TRBV10-3 and TRBJ2-5; maybe TRBD2 (5 bases). The CDR3 sequence is 14 residues long. V lost 3 bases and J lost 5, with 13 bases in between. Germline V gene data show CDR1 as ENHRY and CDR2 as SYGVKD. The DNA read from the CDR3 is TGTGCCATCAGTGATTCTACTAGACGTGAGACC. This encodes CAISDSTRRET. The CDR3 in its entirety is CAISDSTRRETQYF.

By frequency, this clone is medium-sized (0.01 to 0.1%). The CDR3 end lies 3 residues beyond the end of the read and is filled in from the germline J gene. The chain couples TRBV30 to TRBJ1-1; unclear D gene. CDR1 is GTSNPN, CDR2 SVGIG, per germline (reference sequence). The CDR3 spans 12 residues. V was shortened by 1 base and J by 3 bases, with 6 bases between the two germline ends. Partial CDR3 DNA: TGTGCCTGGAGTGGTGGCCACACTGAA. Its translation: CAWSGGHTE. The entire CDR3 reads CAWSGGHTEAFF.

Notes on this clone: Read data end 3 residues before the CDR3 end; the end is taken from the germline J gene. The chain combines TRBV7-3 with TRBJ2-3; 7 nucleotides align to TRBD2. The ends lost 2 bases at V and 5 bases at J; junction bases unmatched: 4. The germline V gene has CDR1 SGHTA and CDR2 FQGTGA. CDR3 length equals 14 residues. The DNA read from the CDR3 is TGTGCCAGCAGCTTAGGTCTAGCGGTAGATACG. Its translation is CASSLGLAVDT. The CDR3 in its entirety is CASSLGLAVDTQYF.

As concerns this clone: Read sequence stops 3 residues before the CDR3 end, and the germline J gene provides the missing end. The chain has TRBV7-2 and TRBJ1-2; no clear D. The CDR3 is 11 amino acids. The V end was cut by 3 bases, the J end by 7 bases, with 6 bases between. Per germline, CDR1 SGHTA and CDR2 FQGNSA. The CDR3 sequence is CASSFELGYTF. The covered CDR3 bases are TGTGCCAGCAGCTTTGAACTTGGC.

To note about this clone: The read is 3 residues too short to cover the CDR3 end, so that end is filled in from the germline J gene. The V and J genes are TRBV7-2 and TRBJ1-5; 7 nucleotides match TRBD1. The junction had 4 bases not matched to a gene; V was cut back by 1 base and J by 7 bases. Germline V gene data show CDR1 as SGHTA and CDR2 as FQGNSA. The CDR3 has 14 amino acids. CDR3: CASSLEGAWQPQHF. The part of the CDR3 DNA that was read is TGTGCCAGCAGCTTAGAGGGGGCCTGGCAGCCC.

Incomplete CDR3 DNA: TGCGCCAGCAGCTTGGGGGGACAGGGGGGGTCCTACGAG. Protein sequence: CASSLGGQGGSYE. The full CDR3 reads CASSLGGQGGSYEQYF. V usage is TRBV5-1 and J usage is TRBJ2-7; 11 bases are shared with TRBD1. The CDR3 goes on 3 residues after the read ends, and that part is filled in from the germline J gene. Germline assignment: CDR1 SGHRS and CDR2 YFSETQ. This CDR3 spans 16 amino acids. Germline trimming cut 0 bases from V and 1 base from J; bases unmatched to any gene: 3. Together with reference TRBV5-1 and TRBJ2-7, the CDR3 gives the full variable domain: KAGVTQTPRYLIKTRGQQVTLSCSPISGHRSVSWYQQTPGQGLQFLFEYFSETQRNKGNFPGRFSGRQFSNSRSEMNVSTLELGDSALYLCASSLGGQGGSYEQYFGPGTRLTVT.

Details on this clone: The CDR3 end falls 3 residues outside the read, so it is completed with the germline J gene. The chain is built from TRBV30 and TRBJ1-4, with D perhaps matching TRBD1 (6 bases). In germline, CDR1 is GTSNPN, CDR2 SVGIG (reference sequence). This CDR3 contains 14 residues. The V end lost 5 bases, the J end lost 7 bases, and 17 bases lay between the germline ends. The DNA read from the CDR3 is TGTGCCTGGGGTACACGCGGGACACTTGAAAAA. This encodes CAWGTRGTLEK. The complete CDR3 reads CAWGTRGTLEKLFF.

In regard to this clone: With the read ending 3 residues before the CDR3 end, the germline J gene is used to fill in that end. The chain couples TRBV5-3 to TRBJ2-1; 12 bases are shared with TRBD2. Being an ORF, TRBV5-3 has a function that is uncertain. The CDR3 has 22 amino acids. V dropped 0 bases and J dropped 3; count of bases not matched to a gene: 19. CDR3 residues: CARSLVASGRALESNCYNEQFF. The sequenced CDR3 bases are TGTGCCAGAAGCTTGGTCGCTAGCGGGAGGGCCTTAGAAAGTAATTGCTACAATGAG.

Concerning this clone: The read comes to an end 3 residues before the CDR3 does, leaving the germline J gene to fill in the end. V gene TRBV30 combines with J gene TRBJ1-3; 9 positions agree with TRBD1. CDR1 and CDR2 (germline): GTSNPN, SVGIG (reference sequence). The CDR3 covers 16 residues. V shed 6 bases, J shed 3 bases, and the junction held 12 bases outside the gene matches. The sequenced part of the CDR3 DNA is TGTGCCTGCCGTCCAAGGGACAGGGATATTGGAAACACC. Protein sequence: CACRPRDRDIGNT. From start to end, the CDR3 is CACRPRDRDIGNTIYF.

With respect to this clone: A read error may account for a junction end that differs from germline. The read ends 3 residues shy of where the CDR3 ends; the end is completed using the germline J gene. The chain links TRBV7-3 to TRBJ2-1, with 11 nucleotides matching TRBD2. CDR1 SGHTA and CDR2 FQGTGA come from the germline V gene. The CDR3 length is 17 residues. The covered CDR3 bases are TGTGCCAGCACCTTACTAGCGGGAGTGGAATACTACAATGAG. Protein sequence: CASTLLAGVEYYNE. The CDR3 in full is CASTLLAGVEYYNEQFF. Based on the CDR3 plus reference TRBV7-3 and TRBJ2-1, the full variable domain is GAGVSQTPSNKVTEKGKYVELRCDPISGHTALYWYRQSLGQGPEFLIYFQGTGAADDSGLPNDRFFAVRPEGSVSTLKIQRTERGDSAVYLCASTLLAGVEYYNEQFFGPGTRLTVL.

With regard to this clone: The read ends 3 residues shy of where the CDR3 ends; the end is completed using the germline J gene. V gene TRBV5-1 combines with J gene TRBJ2-1; possibly TRBD1 or TRBD2 for D (6 bases each). Between the trimmed V and J ends, which lost 4 bases and 6 bases, there was a span of 14 bases. The CDR3 is 14 amino acids. CDR1 is SGHRS, CDR2 YFSETQ, per germline. The sequenced CDR3 bases are TGCGCCAGCAGCCTCCTAGGGGGAGGCAATGAG. It translates to CASSLLGGGNE. The whole CDR3 protein reads CASSLLGGGNEQFF.

A note on this clone: The read halts 3 residues ahead of the CDR3 end, with the missing end drawn from the germline J gene. The chain uses TRBV20-1 and TRBJ1-1; no clear D gene. Germline assignment: CDR1 DFQATT and CDR2 SNEGSKA (reference sequence). Trimming took 5 bases from V and 0 from J, leaving 13 bases between them. The CDR3 is 14 residues long. The sequenced CDR3 bases are TGCAGTGCTCCAATTCCGAGCATGAACACTGAA. Protein product: CSAPIPSMNTE. The full CDR3 is CSAPIPSMNTEAFF.

With respect to this clone: The sequence runs out 3 residues before the end of the CDR3; the remainder is reconstructed from the germline J gene. The J gene is TRBJ1-5, the V gene TRBV19; a weak D match, TRBD1 (6 bases). Germline loops: CDR1 LNHDA, CDR2 SQIVND (reference sequence). The length of the CDR3 is 14 residues. V was shortened by 5 bases and J by 5 bases, with 13 bases between the two germline ends. The CDR3 sequence is CASSGADRDQPQHF. Incomplete CDR3 DNA: TGTGCCAGTAGTGGCGCGGACAGAGATCAGCCC.

Details on this clone: The read falls 3 residues short of the CDR3 end, and the missing part is taken from the germline J gene. The chain couples TRBV5-1 to TRBJ2-7; TRBD1 might be the D (5 bases). In germline, CDR1 is SGHRS, CDR2 YFSETQ. V shed 3 bases and J shed 6 bases, with 10 bases lying between them. The CDR3 extends over 12 amino acids. The part of the CDR3 DNA that was read is TGCGCCAGCAGCTGGGGCGCAGCCGAG. Encoded protein: CASSWGAAE. The entire CDR3 protein reads CASSWGAAEQYF.

On this clone: The read ends 3 residues shy of where the CDR3 ends; the end is completed using the germline J gene. This chain joins TRBV28 and TRBJ2-7; 10 bases are a match to TRBD2. V was clipped by 3 bases and J by 1 base; unmatched bases: 3. Germline values: CDR1 MDHEN, CDR2 SYDVKM. This CDR3 region has 15 residues. Here the CDR3 reads CASSFRAGGSYEQYF. The CDR3 DNA, read in part, is TGTGCCAGCAGTTTCAGAGCGGGAGGGTCCTACGAG.

Of note for this clone: The read ends 3 residues shy of where the CDR3 ends; the end is completed using the germline J gene. This chain links TRBV7-2 with TRBJ2-1; D is undetermined. Trimming stripped 1 base from V and 1 base from J, with 2 bases between. The CDR3 is made up of 13 amino acids. CDR1 SGHTA and CDR2 FQGNSA come from the germline V gene. Partial CDR3 DNA: TGTGCCAGCAGCTTAGTATCCTACAATGAG. Its translation: CASSLVSYNE. The entire CDR3 protein reads CASSLVSYNEQFF.

Comment on this clone: The read ends 3 residues shy of where the CDR3 ends; the end is completed using the germline J gene. The chain combines TRBV5-1 with TRBJ2-3, with D perhaps matching TRBD1 (5 bases). V was cut by 2 bases and J by 0 bases, with 13 bases left in between. Germline V CDR1 and CDR2: SGHRS, YFSETQ. CDR3 length equals 16 residues. CDR3 bases read: TGCGCCAGCAGCTTCGGTACGACAGCGAGCACAGATACG. Translated, it gives CASSFGTTASTDT. The entire CDR3 reads CASSFGTTASTDTQYF.